This TCR beta chain stems from a study of cytomegalovirus exposure and HLA in healthy donors. Both 60 Vbeta primers and 13 Jbeta primers went into the PCR. Here immunoSEQ multiplex PCR was the method, and the copy in TCRdb shows in-frame clones only, minus some. The sample carries under 200,000 clones, around 79% recorded once. The TCR comes from a female donor in good health and CMV-seronegative. The sequenced sample consisted of PBMCs.

CDR3 in amino acids: CASSQDLQGNTEAFF. The CDR3 DNA reads TGCGCCAGCAGCCAAGATCTCCAGGGGAACACTGAAGCTTTCTTT. This chain connects TRBV4-3 to TRBJ1-1; a weak D match, TRBD1 (5 bases). This CDR3 comprises 15 residues. CDR1 LGHNA and CDR2 YSLEER come from the germline V gene. V was cut by 0 bases and J by 1 base, with 9 bases left in between.